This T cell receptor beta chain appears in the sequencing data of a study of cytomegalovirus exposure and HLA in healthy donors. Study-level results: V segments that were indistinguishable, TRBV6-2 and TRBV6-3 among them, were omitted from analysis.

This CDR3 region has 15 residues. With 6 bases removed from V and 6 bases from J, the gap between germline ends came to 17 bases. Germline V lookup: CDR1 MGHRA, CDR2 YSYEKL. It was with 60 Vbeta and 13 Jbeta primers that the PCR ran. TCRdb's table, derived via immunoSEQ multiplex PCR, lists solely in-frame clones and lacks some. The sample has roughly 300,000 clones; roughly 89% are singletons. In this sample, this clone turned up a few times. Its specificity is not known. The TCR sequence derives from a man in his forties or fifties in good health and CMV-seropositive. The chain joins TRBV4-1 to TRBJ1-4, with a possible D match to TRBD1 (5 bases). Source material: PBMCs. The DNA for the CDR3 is TGCGCCAGCAGAGCCCGGGGGGGGTTGGATGAAAAACTGTTTTTT. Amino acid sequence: CASRARGGLDEKLFF.